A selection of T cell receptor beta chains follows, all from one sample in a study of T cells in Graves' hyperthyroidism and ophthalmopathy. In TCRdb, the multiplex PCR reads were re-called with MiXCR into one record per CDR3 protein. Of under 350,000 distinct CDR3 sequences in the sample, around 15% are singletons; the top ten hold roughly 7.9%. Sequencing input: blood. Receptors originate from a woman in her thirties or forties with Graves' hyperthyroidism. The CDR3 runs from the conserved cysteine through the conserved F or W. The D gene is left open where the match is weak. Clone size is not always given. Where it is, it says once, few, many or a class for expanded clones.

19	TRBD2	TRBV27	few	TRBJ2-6	TGTGCCAGCAGTCCGGGACTAGCGGAAATATTCTCTGGGGCCAACGTCCTGACTTTC	CASSPGLAEIFSGANVLTF
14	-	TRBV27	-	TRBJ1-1	TGTGCCAGCAGCTGGGTGGGGGCTGGGACTGAAGCTTTCTTT	CASSWVGAGTEAFF
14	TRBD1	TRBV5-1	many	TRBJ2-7	TGCGCCAGCAGCATCGGACAGGGTGCTCGCGAGCAGTACTTC	CASSIGQGAREQYF
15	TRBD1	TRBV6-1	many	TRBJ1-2	TGTGCCAGCAGACCGGGACAGTCTCGGGGCTATGGCTACACCTTC	CASRPGQSRGYGYTF
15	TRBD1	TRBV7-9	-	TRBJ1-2	TGTGCCAGCAGCCCGACAGGGCTGGGGTTCTATGGCTACACCTTC	CASSPTGLGFYGYTF
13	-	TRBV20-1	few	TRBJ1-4	TGCAGTGCTTGGACATCAACTAATGAAAAACTGTTTTTT	CSAWTSTNEKLFF
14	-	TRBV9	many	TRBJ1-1	TGTGCCAGCAGCCCAGATGTAGGGGACACTGAAGCTTTCTTT	CASSPDVGDTEAFF
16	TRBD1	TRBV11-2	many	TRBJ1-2	TGTGCCAGCAGCCCGATACAGGGGGGCGTAGGCTATGGCTACACCTTC	CASSPIQGGVGYGYTF
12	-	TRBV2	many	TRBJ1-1	TGTGCCAGCAGTCCCCTTAGGGGCGAAGCTTTCTTT	CASSPLRGEAFF
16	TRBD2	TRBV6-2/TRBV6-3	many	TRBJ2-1	TGTGCCAGCAAGGTCGCCGGGACTAGCGGGATCAATGAGCAGTTCTTC	CASKVAGTSGINEQFF
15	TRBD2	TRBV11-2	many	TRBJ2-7	TGTGCCAGCAGCTTAGGGGGGCGAGGGAGCGGGGGGCAGTACTTC	CASSLGGRGSGGQYF
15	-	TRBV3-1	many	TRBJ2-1	TGTGCCAGCAGCCAAGGTTACGGGACTTACAATGAGCAGTTCTTC	CASSQGYGTYNEQFF
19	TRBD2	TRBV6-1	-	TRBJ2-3	TGTGCCAGCAGTTTCCTACTAGCGGGAGGGCCCTCTAGCACAGATACGCAGTATTTT	CASSFLLAGGPSSTDTQYF
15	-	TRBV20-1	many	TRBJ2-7	TGCAGTGCTAGAGATTTCCGTAGCGGTTCATACGAGCAGTACTTC	CSARDFRSGSYEQYF
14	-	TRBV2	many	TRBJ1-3	TGTGCCAGCAGGACGGACAACTCTGGAAACACCATATATTTT	CASRTDNSGNTIYF
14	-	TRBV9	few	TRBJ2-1	TGTGCCAGCACCCAGTACCCCATAGACAATGAGCAGTTCTTC	CASTQYPIDNEQFF
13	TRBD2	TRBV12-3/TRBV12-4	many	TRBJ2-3	TGTGCCAGCAGTCGCGGCGGGGGGCCTACGCAGTATTTT	CASSRGGGPTQYF
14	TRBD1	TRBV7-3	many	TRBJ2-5	TGTGCCAGCAGCCGACAGGGGGCTGGGGAGACCCAGTACTTC	CASSRQGAGETQYF
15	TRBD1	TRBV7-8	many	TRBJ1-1	TGTGCCAGCAGCTCCTCGACAGGGCTGAACACTGAAGCTTTCTTT	CASSSSTGLNTEAFF
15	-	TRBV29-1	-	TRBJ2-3	TGCAGCGTTGAGATCAGTGGGAGTATCACAGATACGCAGTATTTT	CSVEISGSITDTQYF
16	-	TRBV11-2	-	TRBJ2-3	TGTGCCAGCAGCTGGGCGGGGCGGGTATCGACAGATACGCAGTATTTT	CASSWAGRVSTDTQYF
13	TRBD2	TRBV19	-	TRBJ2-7	TGTGCCAGTAGTATACGCGTAGCGGGCGAGCAGTACTTC	CASSIRVAGEQYF
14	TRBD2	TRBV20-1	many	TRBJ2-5	TGCAGTGCCCCTGAAAGGGCGGGAGTAGAGACCCAGTACTTC	CSAPERAGVETQYF
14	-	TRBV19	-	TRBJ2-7	TGTGCCAGTAGTCCCGGGACGACGGGGTACGAGCAGTACTTC	CASSPGTTGYEQYF
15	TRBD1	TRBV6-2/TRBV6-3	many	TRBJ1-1	TGTGCCAGCAGTCCCCCGGACAGGGGGCACACTGAAGCTTTCTTT	CASSPPDRGHTEAFF
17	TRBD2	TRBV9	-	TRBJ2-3	TGTGCCAGCAGCGTAGCTGGGGCTAGCGGGAGACCAGATACGCAGTATTTT	CASSVAGASGRPDTQYF
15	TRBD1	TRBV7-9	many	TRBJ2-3	TGTGCCAGCAGCACTAGACAGGGACCCACAGATACGCAGTATTTT	CASSTRQGPTDTQYF
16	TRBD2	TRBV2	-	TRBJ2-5	TGTGCCAGCAGTAAACTAGCGGGAGGCCTACAAGAGACCCAGTACTTC	CASSKLAGGLQETQYF
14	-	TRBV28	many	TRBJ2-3	TGTGCCAGCACCAATCCCCAGGGTTCAGATACGCAGTATTTT	CASTNPQGSDTQYF
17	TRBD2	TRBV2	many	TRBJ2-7	TGTGCCAGCAGTGGAAGGGGGGTACTAGCGGAGAGTGGTGAGCAGTACTTC	CASSGRGVLAESGEQYF
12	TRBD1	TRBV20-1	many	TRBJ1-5	TGCAGTGCCAGGACAGGCCATCAGCCCCAGCATTTT	CSARTGHQPQHF
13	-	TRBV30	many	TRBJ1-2	TGTGCCTCCCCGGACCGCTCTAACTATGGCTACACCTTC	CASPDRSNYGYTF
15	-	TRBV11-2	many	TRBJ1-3	TGTGCCAGCAGCTTAGACCGGGGTGCTGGAAACACCATATATTTT	CASSLDRGAGNTIYF
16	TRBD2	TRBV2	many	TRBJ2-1	TGTGCCAGCAGGGGACTAGCGGGAGCCGGGTACAATGAGCAGTTCTTC	CASRGLAGAGYNEQFF
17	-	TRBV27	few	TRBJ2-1	TGTGCCAGCAAGCCGTTAAGGAGTAGCGGCTTGTCCAATGAGCAGTTCTTC	CASKPLRSSGLSNEQFF
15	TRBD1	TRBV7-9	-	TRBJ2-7	TGTGCCAGCAGCTTGGAACAGGGGCCTGAGGGAGAGCAGTACTTC	CASSLEQGPEGEQYF
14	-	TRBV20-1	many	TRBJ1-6	TGCAGTGCTAGAGAGGGGGGGGTAAGTTCACCCCTCCACTTT	CSAREGGVSSPLHF
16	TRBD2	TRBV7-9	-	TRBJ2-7	TGTGCCAGCAGCGGGGGGGAGCAAAGGTACGCCTACGAGCAGTACTTC	CASSGGEQRYAYEQYF
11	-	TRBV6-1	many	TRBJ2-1	TGTGCCAGCAGTACACGACTAGTAAAGTTCTTC	CASSTRLVKFF
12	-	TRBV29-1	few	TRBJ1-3	TGCAGCGTTTCCGGGGGGGCCGACACCATATATTTT	CSVSGGADTIYF
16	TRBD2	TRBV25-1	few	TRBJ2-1	TGTGCCAGCAGCGACCTTAGCGGGAGCGCGCGGGATGAGCAGTTCTTC	CASSDLSGSARDEQFF
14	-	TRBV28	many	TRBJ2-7	TGTGCCAGCAGTTTACTATATGCCGACCTCGAGCAGTACTTC	CASSLLYADLEQYF
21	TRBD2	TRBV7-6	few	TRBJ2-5	TGTGCCAGCAGCTTAGTCTGGCCGGGACTAGCGGAGCGGGGAGGCCAAGAGACCCAGTACTTC	CASSLVWPGLAERGGQETQYF
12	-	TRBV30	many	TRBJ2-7	TGTGCCTGGACCTCCGGGGAGTGGGAGCAGTACTTC	CAWTSGEWEQYF
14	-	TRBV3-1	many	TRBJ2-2	TGTGCCAGCAGCCAAGACATGACCACCGGGGAGCTGTTTTTT	CASSQDMTTGELFF
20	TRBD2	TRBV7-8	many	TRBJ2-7	TGTGCCAGCAGCTTAGCGGGTCTTAGCGGGAGCGAAGTGGTCGGTTACGAGCAGTACTTC	CASSLAGLSGSEVVGYEQYF
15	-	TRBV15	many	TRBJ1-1	TGTGCCACAAGTGAGCAGGCAGGGGATAACACTGAAGCTTTCTTT	CATSEQAGDNTEAFF
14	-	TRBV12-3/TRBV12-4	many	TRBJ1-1	TGTGCCAGCAGTCCCTCAGGGGCTTCTTCTGAAGCTTTCTTT	CASSPSGASSEAFF